The 9 T cell receptor beta chains presented below share a single source sample, sequenced in a study of blood T cell repertoires in COVID-19. The method was immunoSEQ multiplex PCR; TCRdb's version includes in-frame clones alone and lacks a portion of them. Among approximately 80,000 clones listed, roughly 79% were seen once. Material: peripheral blood. The receptor set was obtained from a man older than 75 with acute or convalescent COVID-19.

The rearrangement joins TRBV7-3 to TRBJ1-2; tentative D call: TRBD1 (6 bases). Deletions cut 1 base from V and 8 bases from J, with 17 bases between. CDR3 length: 15 residues. Germline values: CDR1 SGHTA, CDR2 FQGTGA. The CDR3 spells CASSLILQGTGGYTF. The CDR3 DNA reads TGTGCCAGCAGCTTAATCCTACAGGGTACGGGCGGCTACACCTTC. The entire variable domain, with the rest obtained from reference TRBV7-3 and TRBJ1-2, is as follows: GAGVSQTPSNKVTEKGKYVELRCDPISGHTALYWYRQSLGQGPEFLIYFQGTGAADDSGLPNDRFFAVRPEGSVSTLKIQRTERGDSAVYLCASSLILQGTGGYTFGSGTRLTVV.

This clone appeared many times. The chain recombines TRBV28 with TRBJ1-5; 7 bases map to TRBD1. The germline V gene has CDR1 MDHEN and CDR2 SYDVKM. J gave up 0 bases and V 4 bases, and 9 bases lay outside the gene matches. This CDR3 comprises 17 residues. The CDR3 is CASSYLGQDASNQPQHF. CDR3 DNA sequence: TGTGCCAGCAGTTACCTCGGACAGGACGCTAGCAATCAGCCCCAGCATTTT. The full variable domain, its missing parts supplied by reference TRBV28 and TRBJ1-5, is DVKVTQSSRYLVKRTGEKVFLECVQDMDHENMFWYRQDPGLGLRLIYFSYDVKMKEKGDIPEGYSVSREKKERFSLILESASTNQTSMYLCASSYLGQDASNQPQHFGDGTRLSIL.

The V gene is TRBV28, the J gene TRBJ1-1, with D maybe TRBD1 (5 bases). Germline loops: CDR1 MDHEN, CDR2 SYDVKM. CDR3 length: 15 residues. Trimming stripped 1 base from V and 0 bases from J, with 9 bases between. This chain's CDR3 is CASSLYGTVNTEAFF. The CDR3 coding sequence is TGTGCCAGCAGTTTATATGGGACTGTGAACACTGAAGCTTTCTTT.

The V gene is TRBV6-7, the J gene TRBJ2-7, with unresolved D. TRBV6-7 is filed as an ORF, its function uncertain. Trimming stripped 2 bases from V and 2 bases from J, with 10 bases between. The CDR3 has 14 amino acids. The CDR3 loop reads CASSYRQVPYEQYF. The CDR3, as DNA: TGTGCCAGCAGTTACCGGCAGGTTCCCTACGAGCAGTACTTC.

The J gene is TRBJ2-3, the V gene TRBV13; unclear D gene. The CDR3 loop spans 14 amino acids. CDR1 is PRHDT, CDR2 FYEKMQ, per germline (reference sequence). V shed 1 base and J shed 0 bases, with 5 bases lying between them. The CDR3 DNA follows: TGTGCCAGCAGCTTAGAGCTGAGCACAGATACGCAGTATTTT. Protein: CASSLELSTDTQYF.

This clone was detected many times. The rearrangement joins TRBV18 to TRBJ1-3; 7 bases are a match to TRBD1. The CDR3 is 14 amino acids. After removal of 5 bases from V and 1 base from J, the junction contained 2 bases not matched to a gene. The germline gives CDR1 KGHSH, CDR2 LQKENI. CDR3 loop: CASSRTGSGNTIYF. The DNA for the CDR3 is TGTGCCAGCTCAAGGACAGGTTCTGGAAACACCATATATTTT.

The V call is TRBV28, the J call TRBJ2-1, with 7 bases identical to TRBD2. The germline CDR1 and CDR2 sequences are MDHEN and SYDVKM. The CDR3 is made up of 13 amino acids. Losses at the gene ends were 8 bases for V and 0 bases for J; bases not matched to a gene: 1. CDR3 coding DNA: TGTGCCAGCGGCGGGAGCTCCTACAATGAGCAGTTCTTC. Its protein product is CASGGSSYNEQFF.

V gene TRBV7-8 combines with J gene TRBJ2-3; the D is unclear. The CDR3 contains 15 residues. Trimming removed 3 bases at V and 0 bases at J, with 10 bases between. Germline V gene sequence: CDR1 SGHVS, CDR2 FQNEAQ. The CDR3 DNA is TGTGCCAGCAGCTTCCGATTTACTAGCACAGATACGCAGTATTTT. As protein: CASSFRFTSTDTQYF.

The chain has TRBV6-2 or TRBV6-3 and TRBJ1-6; 7 bases match TRBD1. Germline CDR1 reads MNHEY; CDR2 reads SVGEGT. CDR3 length: 14 residues. Trimming cost V 2 bases and J 10 bases; bases outside gene matches: 5. The CDR3 loop reads CASSYVQGISPLHF. The CDR3 region has the DNA TGTGCCAGCAGTTACGTACAGGGGATATCACCCCTCCACTTT.